These 21 T cell receptor beta chains were sequenced from one sample in a study of T cell repertoires in cytomegalovirus infection. From the reads, TCRdb called clonotypes with MiXCR, one entry per CDR3 protein. Of 40,000 to 55,000 distinct CDR3 sequences detected, about a fifth appear once; the ten largest clones hold about 90%. Which antigens these TCRs recognize remains unknown. The sequencing used CD8+ T cells from cultured PBMCs, collected from culture after CMV antigen stimulation. The receptors were gathered from a human donor in good health (CMV status not recorded). Some clones in this sample may be carry-over from other donors' samples.

Only a few counts were recorded for this clonotype. The V gene is TRBV19, the J gene TRBJ2-1, with D possibly being TRBD2 (6 bases). The CDR3 runs 14 residues. Germline CDR1 is LNHDA and CDR2 is SQIVND (reference sequence). V was clipped by 3 bases and J by 3 bases, with 9 bases between them. The CDR3 DNA is TGTGCCAGTAGTATCGCGGGGATCTACAATGAGCAGTTCTTC. Its protein is CASSIAGIYNEQFF.

This CDR3 is CASSLSGGAFETQYF. DNA of the CDR3: TGTGCCAGCAGCTTAAGCGGGGGGGCATTTGAGACCCAGTACTTC. The rearrangement links TRBV7-2 to TRBJ2-5, with 10 bases that match TRBD2. Trimming cost V 2 bases and J 5 bases; bases outside gene matches: 5. This CDR3 region has 15 residues. Germline V gives CDR1 SGHTA, CDR2 FQGNSA.

The J gene is TRBJ2-5, the V gene TRBV29-1; D ambiguous. This CDR3 region has 12 residues. V was pared by 2 bases and J by 4 bases, with 8 bases between. Germline loops: CDR1 SQVTM, CDR2 ANQGSEA. The CDR3 region is CSVEHSRETQYF. The CDR3, as DNA: TGCAGCGTTGAACATAGTAGAGAGACCCAGTACTTC. The full variable domain, its missing parts supplied by reference TRBV29-1 and TRBJ2-5, is SAVISQKPSRDICQRGTSLTIQCQVDSQVTMMFWYRQQPGQSLTLIATANQGSEATYESGFVIDKFPISRPNLTFSTLTVSNMSPEDSSIYLCSVEHSRETQYFGPGTRLLVL.

The CDR3 DNA sequence: TGTGCCAGCACCAAGGACATCAACACTGAAGCTTTCTTT. Translation gives CASTKDINTEAFF. The V gene is TRBV12-3 or TRBV12-4, the J gene TRBJ1-1, with D maybe TRBD1 (5 bases). V shed 7 bases and J shed 2 bases, with 11 bases lying between them. The CDR3 totals 13 residues.

The genes are TRBV7-8 and TRBJ1-1; D possibly corresponds to TRBD1 (5 bases). CDR1 and CDR2 (germline): SGHVS, FQNEAQ. Trimming pared 5 bases from V and 3 bases from J, leaving 22 bases between. The CDR3 extends over 17 amino acids. CDR3 in DNA: TGTGCCAGCAGCCCCACTCCGTCCAGGCCGGGGGACACTGAAGCTTTCTTT. As protein: CASSPTPSRPGDTEAFF.

This chain uses TRBV7-2 with TRBJ1-2, with D perhaps matching TRBD1 (6 bases). The CDR3 has 16 amino acids. The V gene lost 5 bases and the J gene lost 4 bases, with 20 bases spanning the gap. From germline, CDR1 is SGHTA and CDR2 FQGNSA. Written as DNA, the CDR3 is TGTGCCAGCAGCGTCGGGGGGGGGGCGTTAGGCTATGGCTACACCTTC. This encodes CASSVGGGALGYGYTF.

V gene TRBV12-3 or TRBV12-4 combines with J gene TRBJ2-7; 7 bases fit TRBD2. Trimming at V came to 3 bases and at J to 4 bases, leaving 15 bases not matched to a gene. The CDR3 contains 17 residues. CDR3 DNA: TGTGCCAGCAGTTTGAAGCGAGCGGCGGGAGAGATTTACGAGCAGTACTTC. It translates to CASSLKRAAGEIYEQYF.

As DNA, the CDR3 is TGTGCCAGCAGCCCATCTTCCGGGAGAGTGGGCTACTATGGCTACACCTTC. Its translation: CASSPSSGRVGYYGYTF. The chain is built from TRBV7-8 and TRBJ1-2, with D unclear. Germline assignment: CDR1 SGHVS and CDR2 FQNEAQ. Trimming removed 5 bases from V and 3 bases from J, with 22 bases in between. The CDR3 spans 17 residues.

This clonotype was seen a few times. J is TRBJ2-7 and V is TRBV6-6; TRBD2 matches 8 bases. The CDR3 length is 15 residues. Trimming took 1 base from V and 5 from J; bases not matched to a gene: 7. CDR1 is MNHNY and CDR2 is SVGAGI in the germline V gene (reference sequence). CDR3 sequence reads: CASSYLAGRKDEQYF. DNA of the CDR3: TGTGCCAGCAGTTACTTAGCGGGAAGGAAAGACGAGCAGTACTTC.

A few counts support this clonotype. This rearrangement joins TRBV7-6 to TRBJ2-3, with TRBD1 identical over 9 bases. V shed 5 bases, J shed 6 bases, and the junction held 12 bases outside the gene matches. CDR1 and CDR2 (germline): SGHVS, FNYEAQ. This CDR3 has 16 amino acids. The CDR3 loop reads CASSRLTGGASDTQYF. DNA of the CDR3: TGTGCCAGCAGCCGCCTCACAGGGGGCGCGTCGGATACGCAGTATTTT. Full variable domain (outside the CDR3, taken from reference TRBV7-6 and TRBJ2-3): GAGVSQSPRYKVTKRGQDVALRCDPISGHVSLYWYRQALGQGPEFLTYFNYEAQQDKSGLPNDRFSAERPEGSISTLTIQRTEQRDSAMYRCASSRLTGGASDTQYFGPGTRLTVL.

The sample holds a few counts of this clonotype. The chain couples TRBV11-2 to TRBJ1-1; 7 bases are a match to TRBD1. Germline V lookup: CDR1 SGHAT, CDR2 FQNNGV. This CDR3 is 17 amino acids long. Trimming removed 0 bases from V and 8 bases from J; junction bases left unmatched: 15. The CDR3 coding sequence is TGTGCCAGCAGCTTAGATCTTAGAGGGGGCCGACGAGGGGAAGCTTTCTTT. Protein product: CASSLDLRGGRRGEAFF.

This clonotype came up a few times. The gene calls are TRBV7-9 and TRBJ2-3; the D gene is possibly TRBD1 (6 bases). The CDR3 totals 11 residues. Germline CDR1 and CDR2: SEHNR and FQNEAQ (reference sequence). In DNA form, the CDR3 reads TGTGCAACAGGGTCCGCAGATACGCAGTATTTT. Protein sequence: CATGSADTQYF.

CDR3 sequence reads: CASSGKGAYSSYNEQFF. In nucleotides, the CDR3 is TGTGCCAGCAGCGGGAAGGGAGCATATAGTTCCTACAATGAGCAGTTCTTC. The chain links TRBV7-8 to TRBJ2-1; D possibly corresponds to TRBD2 (5 bases). V gave up 5 bases and J gave up 1 base, with 18 bases separating them. The CDR3 totals 17 residues. Germline V gene data show CDR1 as SGHVS and CDR2 as FQNEAQ.

J is TRBJ1-5 and V is TRBV19; TRBD1 might be the D (6 bases). Germline CDR1 LNHDA, CDR2 SQIVND (reference sequence). The CDR3 extends over 15 amino acids. Deletions cut 5 bases from V and 3 bases from J, with 14 bases between. The CDR3 region has the DNA TGTGCCAGTAGTTGGACAGTCTACGCCAATCAGCCCCAGCATTTT. This codes for CASSWTVYANQPQHF.

The chain has TRBV11-2 and TRBJ2-7, with 7 bases matching TRBD1. This CDR3 comprises 17 residues. V dropped 4 bases and J dropped 2; count of bases not matched to a gene: 14. The germline V gene has CDR1 SGHAT and CDR2 FQNNGV. The CDR3 is CASSSSIPGQITYEQYF. DNA of the CDR3: TGTGCCAGCAGCTCTTCCATCCCGGGACAGATAACCTACGAGCAGTACTTC.

This clonotype was observed a few times. V is TRBV7-2 and J is TRBJ2-1; TRBD2 agrees at 8 bases. The CDR3 spans 15 residues. V shed 5 bases, J shed 1 base, and the junction held 4 bases outside the gene matches. Germline V CDR1 and CDR2: SGHTA, FQGNSA. The CDR3 sequence is CASSRTSGSYNEQFF. The CDR3 region has the DNA TGTGCCAGCAGCCGAACTAGCGGTTCCTACAATGAGCAGTTCTTC.

The table lists this clonotype with many counts. The rearrangement uses TRBV10-2 and TRBJ2-3, with D possibly called TRBD1 or TRBD2 (5 bases each). V lost 0 bases and J lost 0, with 7 bases in between. CDR3 length equals 15 residues. In germline, CDR1 is WSHSY, CDR2 SAAADI. The CDR3 spells CASSESGVSTDTQYF. The CDR3 DNA sequence: TGCGCCAGCAGTGAGTCGGGGGTTAGCACAGATACGCAGTATTTT.

CDR3 DNA sequence: TGTGCCAGCAGCTTAGTCGGTCAGGGCGCAGATACGCAGTATTTT. It encodes CASSLVGQGADTQYF. V usage is TRBV7-2 and J usage is TRBJ2-3; a weak D match, TRBD1 (5 bases). Trimming pared 1 base from V and 4 bases from J, leaving 12 bases between. Per the germline V gene, CDR1 is SGHTA and CDR2 is FQGNSA. This CDR3 has 15 amino acids.

This clonotype was seen more than once but under ten times. The chain links TRBV14 to TRBJ1-1; D remains ambiguous. CDR1 and CDR2 (germline): SGHDN, FVKESK. The CDR3 consists of 16 residues. With 0 bases removed from V and 0 bases from J, the gap between germline ends came to 11 bases. The CDR3 coding sequence is TGTGCCAGCAGCCAAGATTGGGCGGGGATGAACACTGAAGCTTTCTTT. This translates into CASSQDWAGMNTEAFF.

This clonotype was seen many times. CDR3 DNA sequence: TGTGCCAGCAACAACGGGGCCGGGGAGCTGTTTTTT. Encoded protein: CASNNGAGELFF. The chain links TRBV6-2 or TRBV6-3 to TRBJ2-2, with D tentatively TRBD2 (5 bases). V was pared by 7 bases and J by 6 bases, with 9 bases between. Germline V gene sequence: CDR1 MNHEY, CDR2 SVGEGT. The CDR3 runs to 12 residues.

This clonotype was found many times. The chain combines TRBV7-2 with TRBJ2-1; 8 bases align to TRBD2. Unmatched junction bases numbered 10, after V lost 0 bases and J lost 9 bases. CDR1 is SGHTA and CDR2 is FQGNSA in the germline V gene. This CDR3 contains 16 residues. The DNA for the CDR3 is TGTGCCAGCAGCTTAGCGCTGTCCGGGACTAGGGGTGAGCAGTTCTTC. Its translation: CASSLALSGTRGEQFF.